One and the same sample provided the 9 T cell receptor beta chains below, sequenced in a study of blood T cells in healthy people across ages. Sample-barcoded 5' priming and a J-beta primer mix drove a second PCR of roughly 6 to 12 cycles. Via MiXCR, TCRdb re-called the 5' RACE reads, giving one row per CDR3 protein. The sample includes some 1.7 million distinct CDR3 sequences, 28% of them seen just once. Source material: blood. These receptors originate from a young woman in good health.

This chain joins TRBV30 and TRBJ2-1; TRBD2 aligns across 7 bases. V gave up 4 bases and J gave up 8 bases; unmatched junction bases: 11. The CDR3 spans 14 residues. Germline V gives CDR1 GTSNPN, CDR2 SVGIG (reference sequence). The DNA for the CDR3 is TGTGCCTGGAACCTCTGGCGGGAGTCGCATGAGCAGTTCTTC. Translated, it gives CAWNLWRESHEQFF.

This clonotype appeared a few times. The J gene is TRBJ1-2, the V gene TRBV5-1, with TRBD1 as a possible D gene (6 bases). Trimming removed 2 bases at V and 7 bases at J, with 12 bases between. The germline V gene encodes CDR1 SGHRS and CDR2 YFSETQ. The CDR3 is made up of 13 amino acids. CDR3 sequence: CASSFGGGAGYTF. The CDR3 DNA reads TGCGCCAGCAGCTTTGGGGGGGGCGCTGGCTACACCTTC. Full variable domain (rest looked up from reference TRBV5-1 and TRBJ1-2): KAGVTQTPRYLIKTRGQQVTLSCSPISGHRSVSWYQQTPGQGLQFLFEYFSETQRNKGNFPGRFSGRQFSNSRSEMNVSTLELGDSALYLCASSFGGGAGYTFGSGTRLTVV.

CDR3 sequence reads: CASSGTHRYEQFF. DNA of the CDR3: TGTGCCAGCAGTGGGACCCACCGGTATGAGCAGTTCTTC. The chain has TRBV6-1 and TRBJ2-1; D is ambiguous. The V gene lost 4 bases and the J gene lost 8 bases, with 12 bases spanning the gap. CDR3 length equals 13 residues. Germline CDR1 is MNHNS and CDR2 is SASEGT.

The rearrangement joins TRBV13 to TRBJ2-4; 8 nucleotides line up with TRBD1. V lost 5 bases to trimming and J lost 0 bases; unmatched junction nucleotides: 9. CDR1 PRHDT and CDR2 FYEKMQ come from the germline V gene (reference sequence). This CDR3 comprises 17 residues. CDR3 amino acids: CASSPGQETIAKNIQYF. The CDR3 nucleotides are TGTGCCAGCAGCCCGGGACAGGAAACTATAGCCAAAAACATTCAGTACTTC.

About this clonotype itself: Just one base apart from a much larger clone, this may be a read error. The CDR3 coding sequence is TGCAGTGGGAGCGGGGGTCCCTGCGAGCAGTACTTC. It yields the protein CSGSGGPCEQYF. The gene calls are TRBV20-1 and TRBJ2-4; 8 bases map to TRBD2. The DNA end is more similar to TRBJ2-7, so the J call may be wrong. The length of the CDR3 is 12 residues. Germline V lookup: CDR1 DFQATT, CDR2 SNEGSKA (reference sequence).

To note about this clonotype: One junction end does not reproduce the germline sequence, and a read error may be involved. This sequence joins TRBV29-1 and TRBJ2-3; 15 positions match TRBD2. This CDR3 has 17 amino acids. The germline gives CDR1 SQVTM, CDR2 ANQGSEA. The CDR3 is CGVEDLGLAGGPDTQYF. As DNA, the CDR3 is TGCGGCGTTGAAGATCTGGGACTAGCGGGAGGCCCAGATACGCAGTATTTT.

This clonotype was seen at least ten times. The chain uses TRBV15 and TRBJ1-4; D is ambiguous. The CDR3 covers 13 residues. Trimming cost V 10 bases and J 0 bases, with 9 bases left between them. Germline V gene data show CDR1 as LNHNV and CDR2 as YYDKDF (reference sequence). CDR3 loop: CASRRATNEKLFF. CDR3 sequence (DNA): TGTGCCAGCAGACGAGCAACTAATGAAAAACTGTTTTTT.

At least ten counts were recorded for this clonotype. The CDR3 loop is CASSRLAVGEQYF. CDR3 bases: TGTGCCAGCAGTAGACTAGCGGTCGGCGAGCAGTACTTC. The chain combines TRBV6-5 with TRBJ2-7, with 9 bases lining up with TRBD2. In germline, CDR1 is MNHEY, CDR2 SVGAGI. The V and J ends lost 5 bases and 6 bases, in that order; junction bases with no gene match: 5. CDR3 size: 13 residues.

V usage is TRBV28 and J usage is TRBJ2-1, with no clear D. Germline V gene sequence: CDR1 MDHEN, CDR2 SYDVKM. The CDR3 is 16 residues long. Trimming removed 7 bases at V and 9 bases at J, with 25 bases between. In nucleotides, the CDR3 is TGTGCCAGCACTCCAAATGGGCTCCCTTCAGGCGGTGAGCAGTTCTTC. It encodes CASTPNGLPSGGEQFF.